A single TCR beta chain is shown here with its context. Its antigen remains unknown. This sample was included in a study of shared clonotypes between healthy human individuals. Study context: Each donor's CD4 naive and CD4 memory cells filled three plates apiece, CD8 naive two, and CD8 memory one.

Germline CDR1 and CDR2: MNHEY and SVGAGI. V shed 8 bases, J shed 7 bases, and the junction held 11 bases outside the gene matches. This CDR3 has 14 residues. Investigators spread the genomic DNA of each subset evenly over several immunoSEQ plates. The method was immunoSEQ multiplex PCR; TCRdb's version includes in-frame clones alone and lacks a portion of them. The sample lists some 2,400,000 clones, 95% seen once, with roughly 0.13% in the top ten. Study-level findings and limits: Among the subsets, naive ones generally showed larger estimated richness than memory ones. Having only a few donors restricted how much genetic and exposure-history diversity was captured.

This TCR was sampled from a young man in good health. The V gene is TRBV6-5, the J gene TRBJ1-5, with 7 bases matching TRBD1. Sequenced: naive CD4+ T cells sorted from blood. Noted subset: CD45RA+ positively selected. The CDR3 sequence is CASRVGGTDQPQHF. The CDR3 nucleotides are TGTGCCAGCCGTGTAGGAGGGACAGACCAGCCCCAGCATTTT.